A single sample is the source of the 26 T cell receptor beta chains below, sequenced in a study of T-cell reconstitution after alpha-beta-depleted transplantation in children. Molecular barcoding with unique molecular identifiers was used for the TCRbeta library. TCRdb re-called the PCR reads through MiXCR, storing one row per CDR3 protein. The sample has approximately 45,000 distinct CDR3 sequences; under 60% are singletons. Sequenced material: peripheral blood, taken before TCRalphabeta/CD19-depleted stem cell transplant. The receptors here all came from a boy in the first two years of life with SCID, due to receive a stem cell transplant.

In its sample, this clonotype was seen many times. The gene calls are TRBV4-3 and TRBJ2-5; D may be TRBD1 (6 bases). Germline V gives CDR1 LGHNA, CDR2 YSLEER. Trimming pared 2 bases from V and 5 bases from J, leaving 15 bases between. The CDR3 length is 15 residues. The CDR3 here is CASSQLPGVSETQYF. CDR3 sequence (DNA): TGCGCCAGCAGCCAACTTCCAGGGGTGAGCGAGACCCAGTACTTC.

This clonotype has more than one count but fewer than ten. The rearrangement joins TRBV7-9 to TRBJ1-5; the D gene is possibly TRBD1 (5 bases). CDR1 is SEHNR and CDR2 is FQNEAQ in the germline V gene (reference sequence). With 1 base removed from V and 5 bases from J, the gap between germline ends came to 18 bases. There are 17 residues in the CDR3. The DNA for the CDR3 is TGTGCCAGCAGCTTAGGATTCGGGGGGGGGAAGGATCAGCCCCAGCATTTT. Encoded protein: CASSLGFGGGKDQPQHF.

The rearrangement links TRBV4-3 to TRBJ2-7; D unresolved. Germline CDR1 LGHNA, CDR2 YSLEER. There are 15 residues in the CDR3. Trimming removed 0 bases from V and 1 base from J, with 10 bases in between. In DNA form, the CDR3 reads TGCGCCAGCAGCCAAGAAACCTCCAGGTCCTACGAGCAGTACTTC. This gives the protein CASSQETSRSYEQYF.

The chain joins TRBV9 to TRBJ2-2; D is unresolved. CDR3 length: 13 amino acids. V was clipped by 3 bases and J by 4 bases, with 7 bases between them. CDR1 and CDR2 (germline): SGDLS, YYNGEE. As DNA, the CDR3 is TGTGCCAGCAGCGCTTGGGGCACCGGGGAGCTGTTTTTT. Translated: CASSAWGTGELFF.

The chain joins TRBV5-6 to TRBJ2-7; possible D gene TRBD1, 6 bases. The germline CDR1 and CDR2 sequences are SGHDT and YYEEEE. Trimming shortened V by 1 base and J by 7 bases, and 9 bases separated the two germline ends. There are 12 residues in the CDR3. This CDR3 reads CASSLIGGEQYF. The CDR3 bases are TGTGCCAGCAGCTTGATAGGGGGAGAGCAGTACTTC.

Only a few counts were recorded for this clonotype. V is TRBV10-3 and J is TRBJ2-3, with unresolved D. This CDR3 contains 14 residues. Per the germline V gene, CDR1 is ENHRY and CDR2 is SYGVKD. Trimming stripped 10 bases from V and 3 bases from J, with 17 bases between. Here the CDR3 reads CATGRVDGTDTQYF. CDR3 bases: TGTGCCACCGGTCGGGTGGATGGTACAGATACGCAGTATTTT.

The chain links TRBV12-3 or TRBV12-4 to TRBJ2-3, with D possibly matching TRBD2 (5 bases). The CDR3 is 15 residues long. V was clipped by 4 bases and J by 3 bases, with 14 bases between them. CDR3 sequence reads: CASSSDSQATDTQYF. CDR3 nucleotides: TGTGCCAGCAGTTCGGACTCCCAGGCGACAGATACGCAGTATTTT.

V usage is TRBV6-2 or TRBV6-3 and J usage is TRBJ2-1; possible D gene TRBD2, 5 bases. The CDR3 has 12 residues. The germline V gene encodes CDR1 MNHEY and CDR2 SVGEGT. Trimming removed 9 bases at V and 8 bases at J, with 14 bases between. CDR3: CASEGLADEQFF. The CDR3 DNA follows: TGTGCCAGTGAGGGCCTTGCGGATGAGCAGTTCTTC.

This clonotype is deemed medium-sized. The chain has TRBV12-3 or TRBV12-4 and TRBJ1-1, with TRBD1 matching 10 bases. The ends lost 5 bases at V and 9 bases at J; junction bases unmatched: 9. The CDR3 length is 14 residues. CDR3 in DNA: TGTGCCAGCAGTCCTGGGACAGGGGCTTTGAAAGCTTTCTTT. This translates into CASSPGTGALKAFF.

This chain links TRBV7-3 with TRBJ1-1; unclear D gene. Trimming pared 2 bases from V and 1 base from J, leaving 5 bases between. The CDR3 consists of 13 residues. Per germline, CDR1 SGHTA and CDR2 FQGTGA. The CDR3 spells CASSLYPNTEAFF. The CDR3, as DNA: TGTGCCAGCAGCTTATACCCGAACACTGAAGCTTTCTTT.

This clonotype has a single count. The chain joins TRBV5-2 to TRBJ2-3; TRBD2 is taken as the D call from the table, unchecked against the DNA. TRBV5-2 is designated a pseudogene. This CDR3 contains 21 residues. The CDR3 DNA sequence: TGTGCCACCTCAAAAGAATCCGGCGGGGGGGCCGGGGTAGCGGTGACAGATACGCAGTATTTT. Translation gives CATSKESGGGAGVAVTDTQYF.

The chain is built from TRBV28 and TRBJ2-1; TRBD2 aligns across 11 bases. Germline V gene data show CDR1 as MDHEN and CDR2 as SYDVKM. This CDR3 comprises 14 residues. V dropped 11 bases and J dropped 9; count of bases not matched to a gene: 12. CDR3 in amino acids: CAALAGGPAVEQFF. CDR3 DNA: TGTGCCGCCTTAGCGGGGGGGCCGGCAGTTGAGCAGTTCTTC. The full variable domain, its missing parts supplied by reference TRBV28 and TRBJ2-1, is DVKVTQSSRYLVKRTGEKVFLECVQDMDHENMFWYRQDPGLGLRLIYFSYDVKMKEKGDIPEGYSVSREKKERFSLILESASTNQTSMYLCAALAGGPAVEQFFGPGTRLTVL.

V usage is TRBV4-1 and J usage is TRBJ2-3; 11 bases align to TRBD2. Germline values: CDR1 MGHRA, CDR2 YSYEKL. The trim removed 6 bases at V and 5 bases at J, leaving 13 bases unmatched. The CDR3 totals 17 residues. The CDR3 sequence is CASSPEASGGPLDTQYF. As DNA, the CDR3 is TGCGCCAGCAGTCCCGAGGCTAGCGGGGGGCCGTTAGATACGCAGTATTTT.

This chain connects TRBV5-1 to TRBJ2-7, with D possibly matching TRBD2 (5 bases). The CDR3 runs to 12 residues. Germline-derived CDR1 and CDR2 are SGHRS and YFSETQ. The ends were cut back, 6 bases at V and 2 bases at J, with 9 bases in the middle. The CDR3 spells CASKDGAYEQYF. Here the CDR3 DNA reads TGCGCCAGCAAGGACGGGGCCTACGAGCAGTACTTC.

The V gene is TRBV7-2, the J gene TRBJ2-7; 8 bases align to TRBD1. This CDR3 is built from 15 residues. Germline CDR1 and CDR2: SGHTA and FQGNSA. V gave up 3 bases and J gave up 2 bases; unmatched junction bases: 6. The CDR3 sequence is CASSFPGTGPYEQYF. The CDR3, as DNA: TGTGCCAGCAGCTTCCCCGGGACAGGCCCCTACGAGCAGTACTTC.

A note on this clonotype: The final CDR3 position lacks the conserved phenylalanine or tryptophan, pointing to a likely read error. The CDR3 bases are TGTGCCAGCAGTATGGGTTTTATAGGCAAAAACATTCAGTACTAC. This gives the protein CASSMGFIGKNIQYY. The chain employs TRBV27 and TRBJ2-4; D gene unclear. The V gene lost 5 bases and the J gene lost 3 bases, with 14 bases spanning the gap. The CDR3 consists of 15 residues. Germline assignment: CDR1 MNHEY and CDR2 SMNVEV (reference sequence).

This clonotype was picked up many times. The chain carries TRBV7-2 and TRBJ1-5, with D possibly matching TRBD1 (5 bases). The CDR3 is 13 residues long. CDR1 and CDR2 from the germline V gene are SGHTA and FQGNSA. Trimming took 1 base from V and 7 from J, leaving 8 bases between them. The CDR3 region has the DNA TGTGCCAGCAGCTTAGGAGGGGTCCAGCCCCAGCATTTT. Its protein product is CASSLGGVQPQHF.

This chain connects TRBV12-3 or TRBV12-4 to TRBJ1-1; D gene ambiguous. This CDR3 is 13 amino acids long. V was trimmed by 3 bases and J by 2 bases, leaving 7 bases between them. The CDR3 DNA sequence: TGTGCCAGCAGTTTGACCCTCAACACTGAAGCTTTCTTT. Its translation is CASSLTLNTEAFF.

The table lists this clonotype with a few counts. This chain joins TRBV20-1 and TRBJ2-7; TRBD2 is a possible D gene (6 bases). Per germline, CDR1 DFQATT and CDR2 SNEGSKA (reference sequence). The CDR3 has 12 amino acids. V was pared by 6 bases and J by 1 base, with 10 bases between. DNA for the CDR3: TGCAGTGCCCATGGGGGGTCCTACGAGCAGTACTTC. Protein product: CSAHGGSYEQYF.

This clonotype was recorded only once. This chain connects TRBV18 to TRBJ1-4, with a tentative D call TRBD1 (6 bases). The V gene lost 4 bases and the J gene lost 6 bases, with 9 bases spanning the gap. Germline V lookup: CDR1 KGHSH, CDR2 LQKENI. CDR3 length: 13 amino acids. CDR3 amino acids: CASSRGRDEKLFF. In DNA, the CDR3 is TGTGCCAGCTCACGGGGGCGCGATGAAAAACTGTTTTTT.

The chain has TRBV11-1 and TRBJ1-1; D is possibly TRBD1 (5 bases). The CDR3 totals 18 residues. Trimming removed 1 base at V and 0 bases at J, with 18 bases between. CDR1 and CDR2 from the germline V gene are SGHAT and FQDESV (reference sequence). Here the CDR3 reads CASSLGERGRPMNTEAFF. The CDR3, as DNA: TGTGCCAGCAGCTTAGGGGAAAGGGGTCGGCCCATGAACACTGAAGCTTTCTTT.

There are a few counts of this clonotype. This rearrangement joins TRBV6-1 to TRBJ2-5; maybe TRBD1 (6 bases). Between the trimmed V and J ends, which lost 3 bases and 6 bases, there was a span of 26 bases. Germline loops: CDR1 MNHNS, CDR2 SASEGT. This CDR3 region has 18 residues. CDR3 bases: TGTGCCAGCAGTGACCCCGGGGCCCTACAGGGCTCTTCTCAGACCCAGTACTTC. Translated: CASSDPGALQGSSQTQYF.

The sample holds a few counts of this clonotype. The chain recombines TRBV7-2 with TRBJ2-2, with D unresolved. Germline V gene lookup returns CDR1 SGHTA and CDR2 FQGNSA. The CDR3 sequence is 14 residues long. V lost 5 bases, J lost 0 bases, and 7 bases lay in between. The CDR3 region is CASSPRTNTGELFF. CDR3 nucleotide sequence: TGTGCCAGCAGCCCCCGCACGAACACCGGGGAGCTGTTTTTT.

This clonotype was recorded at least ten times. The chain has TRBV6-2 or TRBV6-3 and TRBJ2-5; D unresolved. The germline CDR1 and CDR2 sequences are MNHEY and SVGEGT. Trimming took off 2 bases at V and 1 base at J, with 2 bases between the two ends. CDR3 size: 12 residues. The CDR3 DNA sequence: TGTGCCAGCAGTTACCTCCAAGAGACCCAGTACTTC. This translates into CASSYLQETQYF.

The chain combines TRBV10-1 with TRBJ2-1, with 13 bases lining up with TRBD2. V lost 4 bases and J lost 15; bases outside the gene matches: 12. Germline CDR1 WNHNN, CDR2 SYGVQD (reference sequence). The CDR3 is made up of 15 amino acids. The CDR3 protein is CASSAGTSGAHGSFF. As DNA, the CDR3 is TGCGCCAGCAGTGCAGGGACTAGCGGGGCGCACGGTTCGTTCTTC.

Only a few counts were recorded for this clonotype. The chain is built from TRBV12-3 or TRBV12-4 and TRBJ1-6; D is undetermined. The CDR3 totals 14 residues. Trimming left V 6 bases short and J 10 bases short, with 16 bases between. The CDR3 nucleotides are TGTGCCAGCAGAAGAGAGGGAGGAGAATCACCCCTCCACTTT. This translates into CASRREGGESPLHF.